This T cell receptor (beta chain) was sequenced during a study of T-cell reconstitution after alpha-beta-depleted transplantation in children. Findings of the study overall: Several hundred rapidly expanded clones from non-depleted graft cells reportedly supplied alpha-beta T cells about two months post-transplant. The study traced high day-60 TCRbeta diversity in some patients to surviving recipient T cells and thymic progenitors. It was newly produced T cells that mostly accounted for T-cell counts and diversity one year after transplant.

As to this clonotype: The antigen is undetermined.

The CDR3 runs 15 residues. Trimming pared 6 bases from V and 5 bases from J, leaving 17 bases between. Unique molecular identifiers were incorporated into the prepared TCRbeta library. TCRdb ran MiXCR on the PCR reads and lists one entry per CDR3 protein. The sample includes approximately 500,000 distinct CDR3 sequences, roughly a tenth of them seen just once. The specimen was PBMCs, collected before TCRalphabeta/CD19-depleted stem cell transplant. The TCR sequence derives from a child aged 2-15 years with inherited bone marrow failure, due to receive a stem cell transplant. This rearrangement joins TRBV12-3 or TRBV12-4 to TRBJ2-1, with a weak D call TRBD2 (5 bases). The CDR3 sequence is CASRVSSAPHNEQFF. The CDR3 bases are TGTGCCAGCAGGGTCAGTAGCGCCCCCCACAATGAGCAGTTCTTC.